The TCR beta chain described here comes from a study of shared clonotypes between healthy human individuals. As to this clone: As yet, its antigen is unknown.

Sorted-subset replicate PCR reactions were performed with approximately 200 ng DNA, corresponding to tens of thousands of T cell genomes. The repertoire was sequenced with immunoSEQ multiplex PCR; TCRdb's copy has only in-frame clones and lacks some. The sample lists about 820,000 clones, more than 85% occurring once. From germline, CDR1 is MNHEY and CDR2 SMNVEV (reference sequence). CDR3 length: 14 amino acids. V was cut by 7 bases and J by 11 bases, with 23 bases left in between. General observations from the study: It was expected that sequencing depth would affect clonotype sharing among donors. Several donors showed sharing of approximately 5% of naive CD4 clonotypes. Sampling was confined to blood; repertoires within tissues likely differ.

Terminally differentiated effector memory CD45RA+ cells were excluded by CCR7 positive selection of CD45RO-negative cells. The receptor was derived from a man aged 25 to 40 in good health. The sample taken for sequencing was naive CD8+ T cells sorted from blood. This sequence joins TRBV27 and TRBJ1-1; tentative D call: TRBD1 (5 bases). The CDR3 loop reads CASMGGWGGEAAFF. DNA of the CDR3: TGTGCCAGCATGGGGGGTTGGGGGGGAGAGGCTGCTTTCTTT.